The present entry profiles one TCR beta chain with its context. A read error may produce the germline difference seen at one junction end. Germline V gives CDR1 MNHEY, CDR2 SVGEGT. This CDR3 region has 14 residues. Amplification of TCR alpha and beta CDR3 regions from RNA used iRepertoire nested multiplex PCR. Each CDR3 protein is one row after TCRdb ran MiXCR on the multiplex PCR reads. The sample holds roughly 3,100 distinct CDR3 sequences; over 35% are singletons and the top ten take approximately 48%. The data derive from a study of glioma-infiltrating T cells. V usage is TRBV6-2 or TRBV6-3 and J usage is TRBJ2-7, with TRBD2 matching 8 bases. This clonotype was sampled from a human donor with low-grade glioma or glioblastoma, undergoing nonglioma brain surgery, or in good health (not recorded which). Source material: glioma tissue, nonneoplastic brain tissue, or PBMCs (not recorded which). Here the CDR3 reads CASSLGREADDQYF. CDR3 sequence (DNA): TGTGCCAGCAGTCTTGGGCGGGAGGCGGACGATCAGTACTTC.